A single sample is the source of the 26 T cell receptor beta chains below, sequenced in a study of control samples from healthy donors and cancer patients. Clones were sequenced by immunoSEQ multiplex PCR, and TCRdb holds only the in-frame ones, with some missing. This table has 150,000 to 200,000 clones, 90% appearing once. Sequencing was performed on blood. All receptors come from a woman between 50 and 59 years old in good health.

The genes are TRBV19 and TRBJ2-7; unclear D gene. Trimming removed 1 base at V and 6 bases at J, with 7 bases between. Germline CDR1 LNHDA, CDR2 SQIVND (reference sequence). The CDR3 contains 12 residues. CDR3: CASSIVATEQYF. DNA of the CDR3: TGTGCCAGTAGTATAGTCGCGACCGAGCAGTACTTC. The full variable domain, with the rest looked up from reference TRBV19 and TRBJ2-7, is DGGITQSPKYLFRKEGQNVTLSCEQNLNHDAMYWYRQDPGQGLRLIYYSQIVNDFQKGDIAEGYSVSREKKESFPLTVTSAQKNPTAFYLCASSIVATEQYFGPGTRLTVT.

This chain connects TRBV9 to TRBJ1-4; D unclear. With 4 bases removed from V and 0 bases from J, the gap between germline ends came to 7 bases. The CDR3 has 14 residues. Germline assignment: CDR1 SGDLS and CDR2 YYNGEE. The CDR3 DNA reads TGTGCCAGCAGCCGGTCGTCAACTAATGAAAAACTGTTTTTT. It is translated as CASSRSSTNEKLFF.

CDR3 bases: TGCGCCAGCAGCTTTGGAGAGGGGATTGGTTCACCCCTCCACTTT. Residues: CASSFGEGIGSPLHF. The J gene is TRBJ1-6, the V gene TRBV5-1, with D possibly being TRBD1 (5 bases). The CDR3 is made up of 15 amino acids. The germline CDR1 and CDR2 sequences are SGHRS and YFSETQ. Trimming stripped 2 bases from V and 9 bases from J, with 15 bases between.

The chain is built from TRBV9 and TRBJ1-5; D is possibly TRBD1 (6 bases). Trimming removed 3 bases at V and 3 bases at J, with 10 bases between. The CDR3 has 14 amino acids. Germline-derived CDR1 and CDR2 are SGDLS and YYNGEE. CDR3 coding DNA: TGTGCCAGCAGCGATACAGGGTTCAATCAGCCCCAGCATTTT. It yields the protein CASSDTGFNQPQHF.

V is TRBV5-4 and J is TRBJ1-2; 8 nucleotides line up with TRBD1. Germline lookup yields CDR1 SGHNT and CDR2 YYREEE (reference sequence). V dropped 4 bases and J dropped 4; count of bases not matched to a gene: 9. CDR3 length: 15 residues. DNA for the CDR3: TGTGCCAGCAGCCAGAGGACAGGGAAGACCTATGGCTACACCTTC. The encoded protein is CASSQRTGKTYGYTF. Full variable domain (outside the CDR3, taken from reference TRBV5-4 and TRBJ1-2): ETGVTQSPTHLIKTRGQQVTLRCSSQSGHNTVSWYQQALGQGPQFIFQYYREEENGRGNFPPRFSGLQFPNYSSELNVNALELDDSALYLCASSQRTGKTYGYTFGSGTRLTVV.

The chain recombines TRBV9 with TRBJ2-1; no reliable D call. CDR3 length: 15 amino acids. Looked up from germline, CDR1 is SGDLS and CDR2 is YYNGEE. The V gene lost 2 bases and the J gene lost 0 bases, with 9 bases spanning the gap. Here the CDR3 reads CASSVTVNSYNEQFF. For the CDR3, the DNA is TGTGCCAGCAGCGTTACGGTAAACTCCTACAATGAGCAGTTCTTC.

The genes are TRBV30 and TRBJ1-2; D uncertain. Germline V CDR1 and CDR2: GTSNPN, SVGIG (reference sequence). The CDR3 totals 11 residues. V was clipped by 3 bases and J by 6 bases, with 8 bases between them. In DNA, the CDR3 is TGTGCCTGGAGAATAGGAAATGGCTACACCTTC. Its protein is CAWRIGNGYTF.

The rearrangement uses TRBV5-5 and TRBJ1-3; D unclear. In germline, CDR1 is SGHKS, CDR2 YYEKEE (reference sequence). The V and J ends lost 3 bases and 4 bases respectively, with 5 bases between them. The CDR3 is made up of 12 amino acids. Written as DNA, the CDR3 is TGTGCCAGCAGCTCCCCCGGAAACACCATATATTTT. Amino acid sequence: CASSSPGNTIYF. The whole variable domain, remainder taken from reference TRBV5-5 and TRBJ1-3, is DAGVTQSPTHLIKTRGQQVTLRCSPISGHKSVSWYQQVLGQGPQFIFQYYEKEERGRGNFPDRFSARQFPNYSSELNVNALLLGDSALYLCASSSPGNTIYFGEGSWLTVV.

The count of this clone is one. The rearrangement joins TRBV7-2 to TRBJ2-1; 9 bases align to TRBD2. Trimming cost V 1 base and J 10 bases; bases outside gene matches: 8. The CDR3 is 15 amino acids. The germline gives CDR1 SGHTA, CDR2 FQGNSA. The CDR3 protein is CASSLGGGGAGEQFF. The CDR3 bases are TGTGCCAGCAGCTTAGGCGGCGGGGGGGCCGGGGAGCAGTTCTTC.

This clone was counted once. CDR3 residues: CASSQDQGNQPQHF. Written as DNA, the CDR3 is TGCGCCAGCAGCCAAGATCAAGGCAATCAGCCCCAGCATTTT. The V gene is TRBV4-3, the J gene TRBJ1-5; D remains ambiguous. V shed 0 bases and J shed 2 bases, with 5 bases lying between them. There are 14 residues in the CDR3. CDR1 and CDR2 (germline): LGHNA, YSLEER.

The chain combines TRBV5-6 with TRBJ2-5; 9 bases line up with TRBD1. The CDR3 has 16 residues. Germline V gene data show CDR1 as SGHDT and CDR2 as YYEEEE. With V trimmed by 4 bases and J by 5 bases, 12 bases remained unmatched. The CDR3 DNA reads TGTGCCAGCAGCAGTCCCCTACAGGGGGCAGGGGAGACCCAGTACTTC. This sequence encodes CASSSPLQGAGETQYF. Full variable domain (missing parts from reference TRBV5-6 and TRBJ2-5): DAGVTQSPTHLIKTRGQQVTLRCSPKSGHDTVSWYQQALGQGPQFIFQYYEEEERQRGNFPDRFSGHQFPNYSSELNVNALLLGDSALYLCASSSPLQGAGETQYFGPGTRLLVL.

The chain carries TRBV9 and TRBJ2-5; 8 nucleotides agree with TRBD2. The CDR3 consists of 16 residues. Germline CDR1 SGDLS, CDR2 YYNGEE. The ends lost 0 bases at V and 5 bases at J; junction bases unmatched: 9. The CDR3 region has the DNA TGTGCCAGCAGCGTAGAGGCGGGAGGTGGCGGGGAGACCCAGTACTTC. Protein: CASSVEAGGGGETQYF.

V is TRBV5-4 and J is TRBJ1-3; D uncertain. V was pared by 9 bases and J by 4 bases, with 14 bases between. This CDR3 is 13 amino acids long. The germline V gene encodes CDR1 SGHNT and CDR2 YYREEE (reference sequence). CDR3 region: CATSIGRGNTIYF. In DNA, the CDR3 is TGTGCCACTAGTATAGGGCGCGGAAACACCATATATTTT.

The gene calls are TRBV28 and TRBJ1-1; possible D gene TRBD1, 5 bases. V lost 3 bases, J lost 3 bases, and 8 bases lay in between. Germline-derived CDR1 and CDR2 are MDHEN and SYDVKM. The CDR3 runs 13 residues. As DNA, the CDR3 is TGTGCCAGCAGTTTCGCGGGGGACACTGAAGCTTTCTTT. Its protein is CASSFAGDTEAFF.

CDR3 nucleotide sequence: TGCGCCAGCAGCCAAGACGTCGGTGGCAGATCCTACGAGCAGTACTTC. This gives the protein CASSQDVGGRSYEQYF. V and J are TRBV4-3 and TRBJ2-7; D gene uncertain. Germline loops: CDR1 LGHNA, CDR2 YSLEER. The length of the CDR3 is 16 residues. V was shortened by 0 bases and J by 1 base, with 13 bases between the two germline ends.

The V gene is TRBV9, the J gene TRBJ1-3; 8 bases are a match to TRBD1. Germline CDR1 SGDLS, CDR2 YYNGEE. CDR3 size: 20 residues. J lost 0 bases, V lost 3 bases, and 17 bases had no gene match. The chain's CDR3 is CASSGLRGQGMIGSGNTIYF. The CDR3 coding sequence is TGTGCCAGCAGCGGCCTGAGAGGACAGGGTATGATAGGCTCTGGAAACACCATATATTTT.

The chain joins TRBV29-1 to TRBJ2-5; 7 bases fit TRBD1. This CDR3 is built from 14 residues. J gave up 4 bases and V 8 bases, and 13 bases lay outside the gene matches. Germline loops: CDR1 SQVTM, CDR2 ANQGSEA. This CDR3 reads CSSQRGGTRETQYF. CDR3 sequence (DNA): TGCAGCTCTCAGAGAGGGGGCACAAGAGAGACCCAGTACTTC. The full variable domain, with the rest looked up from reference TRBV29-1 and TRBJ2-5, is SAVISQKPSRDICQRGTSLTIQCQVDSQVTMMFWYRQQPGQSLTLIATANQGSEATYESGFVIDKFPISRPNLTFSTLTVSNMSPEDSSIYLCSSQRGGTRETQYFGPGTRLLVL.

This chain joins TRBV30 and TRBJ1-3, with no clear D. The CDR3 has 13 amino acids. V was shortened by 0 bases and J by 1 base, with 4 bases between the two germline ends. From germline, CDR1 is GTSNPN and CDR2 SVGIG (reference sequence). In DNA form, the CDR3 reads TGTGCCTGGAGTGTCAGGTCTGGAAACACCATATATTTT. Amino acid sequence: CAWSVRSGNTIYF.

The chain combines TRBV15 with TRBJ1-5; D unclear. The germline CDR1 and CDR2 sequences are LNHNV and YYDKDF (reference sequence). V lost 0 bases and J lost 5, with 8 bases in between. The CDR3 sequence is 14 residues long. In DNA, the CDR3 is TGTGCCACCAGCAGAGAGGGAGGGTATCAGCCCCAGCATTTT. Amino acids: CATSREGGYQPQHF. The full variable domain, rest sourced from reference TRBV15 and TRBJ1-5, is DAMVIQNPRYQVTQFGKPVTLSCSQTLNHNVMYWYQQKSSQAPKLLFHYYDKDFNNEADTPDNFQSRRPNTSFCFLDIRSPGLGDTAMYLCATSREGGYQPQHFGDGTRLSIL.

The gene calls are TRBV5-6 and TRBJ1-5; D possibly corresponds to TRBD1 (6 bases). Trimming took off 0 bases at V and 2 bases at J, with 12 bases between the two ends. The CDR3 totals 16 residues. Germline V gives CDR1 SGHDT, CDR2 YYEEEE. The CDR3 here is CASSLAGASGNQPQHF. The CDR3 coding sequence is TGTGCCAGCAGCTTGGCGGGGGCCTCGGGCAATCAGCCCCAGCATTTT. Combining the CDR3 with reference TRBV5-6 and TRBJ1-5 gives the whole variable domain DAGVTQSPTHLIKTRGQQVTLRCSPKSGHDTVSWYQQALGQGPQFIFQYYEEEERQRGNFPDRFSGHQFPNYSSELNVNALLLGDSALYLCASSLAGASGNQPQHFGDGTRLSIL.

The chain uses TRBV7-8 and TRBJ2-7; TRBD2 matches at 7 bases. There are 17 residues in the CDR3. After removal of 1 base from V and 4 bases from J, the junction contained 13 bases not matched to a gene. In germline, CDR1 is SGHVS, CDR2 FQNEAQ. The CDR3 loop reads CASSLGGGLPAGYEQYF. In nucleotides, the CDR3 is TGTGCCAGCAGCTTAGGGGGGGGACTCCCCGCAGGGTACGAGCAGTACTTC.

The chain links TRBV30 to TRBJ1-3; a weak D match, TRBD1 (6 bases). Germline lookup yields CDR1 GTSNPN and CDR2 SVGIG (reference sequence). The CDR3 has 15 amino acids. The V gene lost 2 bases and the J gene lost 5 bases, with 16 bases spanning the gap. Here the CDR3 DNA reads TGTGCCTGGAGTAGGCGGCAGGGGTTTAGAAACACCATATATTTT. It translates to CAWSRRQGFRNTIYF.

Comments on this clone: Other DNA sequences in the sample encode the same CDR3. The chain couples TRBV12-3 or TRBV12-4 to TRBJ1-2, with 7 bases lining up with TRBD1. The CDR3 is made up of 13 amino acids. V was clipped by 6 bases and J by 7 bases; unmatched bases: 8. The CDR3 nucleotides read TGTGCCAGCAGGAGACAGGGAGGGGGTGGCTACACCTTC. Protein sequence: CASRRQGGGGYTF.

The chain combines TRBV9 with TRBJ2-4; the match to TRBD2 covers 7 bases. Trimming took 2 bases from V and 11 from J; bases not matched to a gene: 10. Germline V gives CDR1 SGDLS, CDR2 YYNGEE. The CDR3 sequence is 14 residues long. The DNA for the CDR3 is TGTGCCAGCAGCGTTGCGGGGGTCTACGATTTTCAGTACTTC. It is translated as CASSVAGVYDFQYF.

The chain combines TRBV10-3 with TRBJ1-1; 8 bases agree with TRBD1. The CDR3 has 13 residues. Germline V gene sequence: CDR1 ENHRY, CDR2 SYGVKD. V lost 10 bases, J lost 1 base, and 5 bases stayed unmatched. CDR3 DNA sequence: TGTGCCACAAACCAGGGGGCGAACACTGAAGCTTTCTTT. It encodes CATNQGANTEAFF.

The V gene is TRBV7-9, the J gene TRBJ2-7; D possibly uses TRBD1 or TRBD2 (5 bases each). Germline V gene sequence: CDR1 SEHNR, CDR2 FQNEAQ (reference sequence). The CDR3 is made up of 15 amino acids. V shed 5 bases and J shed 1 base, with 15 bases lying between them. The CDR3 here is CASSRDQQPSYEQYF. DNA for the CDR3: TGTGCCAGCAGCCGGGACCAGCAACCATCCTACGAGCAGTACTTC.